The subject of this entry is one TCR beta chain. Germline loops: CDR1 SGHAT, CDR2 FQNNGV. The CDR3 has 17 amino acids. V lost 2 bases and J 0 bases, leaving 11 bases between the germline ends. This sample is drawn from a study of blood T cell repertoires in COVID-19. Study details: Acute and convalescent COVID-19 specimens originated in the United States, Italy and Spain. From T cells, B-cell-depleted T cells, or PBMCs came the material, which was cDNA or gDNA.

How the authors handled the data: The assay estimated nucleated cells by amplifying reference gene primers. Only in-frame clones appear in the TCRdb table, and some are missing; sequencing was by immunoSEQ multiplex PCR. V, J and clone size are those of that table, while D and trimming were read from the DNA. The table shows about 47,000 clones, with around 90% occurring only once. This chain joins TRBV11-2 and TRBJ1-6; possibly TRBD1 for D (5 bases). Sequenced sample: peripheral blood. The sequence came from a man aged 65 to 79 with active COVID-19. CDR3 in DNA: TGTGCCAGCAGCTTAAGACGGACAAGCTCCTATAATTCACCCCTCCACTTT. It is translated as CASSLRRTSSYNSPLHF. Together with reference TRBV11-2 and TRBJ1-6, the CDR3 gives the full variable domain: EAGVAQSPRYKIIEKRQSVAFWCNPISGHATLYWYQQILGQGPKLLIQFQNNGVVDDSQLPKDRFSAERLKGVDSTLKIQPAKLEDSAVYLCASSLRRTSSYNSPLHFGNGTRLTVT.